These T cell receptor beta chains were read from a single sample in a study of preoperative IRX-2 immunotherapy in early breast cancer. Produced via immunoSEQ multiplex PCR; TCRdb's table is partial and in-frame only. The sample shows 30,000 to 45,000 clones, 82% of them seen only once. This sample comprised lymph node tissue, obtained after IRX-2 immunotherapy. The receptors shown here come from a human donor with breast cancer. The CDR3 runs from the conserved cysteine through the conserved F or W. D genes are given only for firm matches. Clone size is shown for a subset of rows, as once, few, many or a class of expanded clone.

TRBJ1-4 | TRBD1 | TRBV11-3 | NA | CASSSGQEATNEKLFF | TGTGCCAGCAGCTCGGGACAGGAAGCAACTAATGAAAAACTGTTTTTT
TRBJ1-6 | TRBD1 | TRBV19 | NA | CATSQGGRANSPLHF | TGTGCCACCTCACAGGGGGGCCGCGCTAATTCACCCCTCCACTTT
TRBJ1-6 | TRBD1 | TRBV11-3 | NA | CASSHSDREDSPLHF | TGTGCCAGCAGCCACAGCGACAGGGAAGACTCACCCCTCCACTTT
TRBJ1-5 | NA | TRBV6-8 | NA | CASSYSTAYSNQPQHF | TGTGCCAGCAGTTACTCGACAGCCTATAGCAATCAGCCCCAGCATTTT
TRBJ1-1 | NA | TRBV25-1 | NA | CASSEGGLKNTEAFF | TGTGCCAGCAGTGAAGGGGGACTGAAGAACACTGAAGCTTTCTTT
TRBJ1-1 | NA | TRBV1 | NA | CASSQDRELQGVNTEAFF | TGCGCCAGCAGCCAAGATAGGGAACTCCAGGGAGTTAACACTGAAGCTTTCTTT
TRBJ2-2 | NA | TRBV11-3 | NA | CASSFQGGAGELFF | TGTGCCAGCAGCTTCCAGGGGGGCGCCGGGGAGCTGTTTTTT
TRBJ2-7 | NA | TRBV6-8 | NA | CATWTGGYLYEQYF | TGTGCCACCTGGACCGGGGGCTACCTGTACGAGCAGTACTTC
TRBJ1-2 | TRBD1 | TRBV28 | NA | CASSTPLTGPAGYGYTF | TGTGCCAGCAGTACCCCCCTGACAGGGCCAGCGGGCTATGGCTACACCTTC
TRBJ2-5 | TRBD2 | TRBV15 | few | CATSSGLAGDGETQYF | TGTGCCACCAGCAGCGGACTAGCGGGGGATGGAGAGACCCAGTACTTC
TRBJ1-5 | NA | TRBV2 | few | CASNIGNQPQHF | TGTGCCAGCAACATAGGGAATCAGCCCCAGCATTTT
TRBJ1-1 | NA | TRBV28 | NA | CASSWVPRGKAFF | TGTGCCAGCAGTTGGGTTCCGAGGGGGAAAGCTTTCTTT
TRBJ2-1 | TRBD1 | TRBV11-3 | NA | CASSRTGISYNEQFF | TGTGCCAGCAGCCGGACAGGGATTTCCTACAATGAGCAGTTCTTC
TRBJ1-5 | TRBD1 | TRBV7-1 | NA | CASSVDRDQLQHF | TGTGCCAGCAGCGTAGACAGGGATCAGCTCCAGCATTTT
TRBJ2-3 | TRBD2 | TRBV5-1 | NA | CASSLFGTSGGSTDTQYF | TGCGCCAGCAGCTTGTTTGGGACTAGCGGGGGAAGCACAGATACGCAGTATTTT
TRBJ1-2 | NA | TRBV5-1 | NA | CASSLDAGDYYGYTF | TGCGCCAGCAGCTTGGATGCAGGGGATTACTATGGCTACACCTTC
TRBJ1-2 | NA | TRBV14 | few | CASSLLGHNYGYTF | TGTGCCAGCAGCCTTCTGGGACACAACTATGGCTACACCTTC
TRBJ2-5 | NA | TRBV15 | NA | CATSRDRGSQETQYF | TGTGCCACCAGCAGAGATAGAGGGTCCCAAGAGACCCAGTACTTC
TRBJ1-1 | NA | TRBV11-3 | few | CASSLRGTANTEAFF | TGTGCCAGCAGCTTAAGAGGGACGGCCAACACTGAAGCTTTCTTT
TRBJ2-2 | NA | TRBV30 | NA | CAWSKVALYTGELFF | TGTGCCTGGAGTAAAGTGGCCCTATACACCGGGGAGCTGTTTTTT
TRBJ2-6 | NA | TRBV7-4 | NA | CASSLAGREDSGANVLTF | TGTGCCAGCAGCTTGGCGGGCAGGGAGGACTCTGGGGCCAACGTCCTGACTTTC
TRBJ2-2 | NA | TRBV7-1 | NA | CASSKTGPGELFF | TGTGCCAGCAGCAAAACAGGCCCCGGGGAGCTGTTTTTT
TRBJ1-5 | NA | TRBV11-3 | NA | CASSHLPRSDQPQHF | TGTGCCAGCAGCCACCTCCCAAGGTCGGATCAGCCCCAGCATTTT
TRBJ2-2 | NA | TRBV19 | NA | CASSRGRLKAGELFF | TGTGCCAGTAGCCGAGGACGGTTAAAGGCCGGGGAGCTGTTTTTT
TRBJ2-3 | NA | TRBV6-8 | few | CAVSPRLGTDTQYF | TGTGCCGTAAGCCCCCGCCTTGGCACAGATACGCAGTATTTT
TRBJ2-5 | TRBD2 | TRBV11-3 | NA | CASSSSGGAGRETQYF | TGTGCCAGCAGCTCTAGCGGGGGGGCGGGTAGAGAGACCCAGTACTTC
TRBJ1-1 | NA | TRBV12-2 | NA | CVSGRLRQGTEAFF | TGTGTCAGCGGTCGCCTGCGGCAGGGCACTGAAGCTTTCTTT
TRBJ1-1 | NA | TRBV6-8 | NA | CASTKGAMNTEAFF | TGTGCCAGCACTAAGGGAGCCATGAACACTGAAGCTTTCTTT
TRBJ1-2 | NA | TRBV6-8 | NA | CASTLQDWGYTF | TGTGCCAGCACCTTACAGGATTGGGGCTACACCTTC
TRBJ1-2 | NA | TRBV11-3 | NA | CASSFTNSRGGYTF | TGTGCCAGCAGCTTTACGAATTCCAGGGGTGGCTACACCTTC
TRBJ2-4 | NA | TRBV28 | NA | CASSPGELAKNIQYF | TGTGCCAGCAGTCCAGGAGAACTAGCCAAAAACATTCAGTACTTC
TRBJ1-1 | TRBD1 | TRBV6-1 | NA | CASSEAGGQGGTEAFF | TGTGCCAGCAGTGAAGCAGGTGGACAGGGAGGCACTGAAGCTTTCTTT
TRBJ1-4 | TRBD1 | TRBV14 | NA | CASSHGQADEKLFF | TGTGCCAGCAGCCACGGACAGGCGGATGAAAAACTGTTTTTT
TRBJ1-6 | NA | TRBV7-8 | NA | CASSFGAQASPLHF | TGTGCCAGCAGCTTCGGGGCACAGGCTTCACCCCTCCACTTT
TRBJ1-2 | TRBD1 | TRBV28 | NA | CASSPRQGANYGYTF | TGTGCCAGCAGTCCCAGACAGGGGGCAAACTATGGCTACACCTTC
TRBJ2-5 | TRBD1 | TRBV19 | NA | CASSMGQRQETQYF | TGTGCCAGTAGTATGGGACAGAGACAAGAGACCCAGTACTTC
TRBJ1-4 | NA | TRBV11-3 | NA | CASSFGDINEKLFF | TGTGCCAGCAGCTTTGGGGATATCAATGAAAAACTGTTTTTT
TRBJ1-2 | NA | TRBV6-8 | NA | CAISKTTGTSYGYTF | TGTGCCATCAGCAAGACTACCGGGACCTCCTATGGCTACACCTTC
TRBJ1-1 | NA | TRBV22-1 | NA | CASREQGVSEAFF | TGTGCCAGCAGGGAACAGGGTGTCTCTGAAGCTTTCTTT
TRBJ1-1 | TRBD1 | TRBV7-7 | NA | CASRKSDRGNTEAFF | TGTGCCAGCAGAAAAAGCGACAGGGGCAACACTGAAGCTTTCTTT
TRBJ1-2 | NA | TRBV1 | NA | CASSQDRLSGQNYGYTF | TGCGCCAGCAGCCAAGATCGCTTGTCGGGACAAAACTATGGCTACACCTTC
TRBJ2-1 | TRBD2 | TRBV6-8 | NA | CASRDLAGGLGEQFF | TGTGCCAGCAGGGATCTAGCGGGGGGGCTAGGCGAGCAGTTCTTC
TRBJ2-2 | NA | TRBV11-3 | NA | CASSLRGVAGELFF | TGTGCCAGCAGCTTACGAGGGGTAGCCGGGGAGCTGTTTTTT
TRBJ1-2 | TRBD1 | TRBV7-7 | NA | CASSLSPRTGVVGYTF | TGTGCCAGCAGCTTGAGTCCGAGGACAGGGGTCGTTGGCTACACCTTC
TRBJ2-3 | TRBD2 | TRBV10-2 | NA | CASTEGRGGTDTQYF | TGCGCCAGCACCGAGGGGCGGGGGGGCACAGATACGCAGTATTTT
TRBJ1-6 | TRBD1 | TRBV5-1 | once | CASSRGTGNHSPLHF | TGCGCCAGCAGCAGGGGGACAGGGAACCATTCACCCCTCCACTTT
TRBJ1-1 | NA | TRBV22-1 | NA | CASRPGGSNTEAFF | TGTGCCAGCAGGCCAGGGGGTTCGAACACTGAAGCTTTCTTT
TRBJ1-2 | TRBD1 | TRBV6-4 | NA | CAIRGPDRDTF | TGTGCCATCAGGGGGCCGGACAGGGACACCTTC
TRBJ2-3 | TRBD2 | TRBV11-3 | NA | CASSIGLATDTQYF | TGTGCCAGCAGCATCGGACTAGCGACGGATACGCAGTATTTT
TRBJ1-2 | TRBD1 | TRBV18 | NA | CASSRDREVGYTF | TGTGCCAGCTCAAGGGACAGGGAAGTTGGCTACACCTTC
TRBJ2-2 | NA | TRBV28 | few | CASRQRLGGPGGELFF | TGTGCCAGCAGACAACGACTGGGGGGACCAGGCGGGGAGCTGTTTTTT
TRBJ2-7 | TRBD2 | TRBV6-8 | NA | CASTGTTYYEQYF | TGTGCCAGCACCGGGACTACCTACTACGAGCAGTACTTC
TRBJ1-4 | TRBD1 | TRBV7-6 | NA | CASSYTDRGATNEKLFF | TGTGCCAGCAGCTATACGGACAGGGGGGCAACTAATGAAAAACTGTTTTTT
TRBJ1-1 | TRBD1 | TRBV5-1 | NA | CASTPRGQGGTEAFF | TGCGCCAGCACCCCCCGCGGGCAGGGGGGGACTGAAGCTTTCTTT
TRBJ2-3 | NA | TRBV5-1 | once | CASSTETAGGTDTQYF | TGCGCCAGCTCCACTGAAACGGCAGGGGGCACAGATACGCAGTATTTT